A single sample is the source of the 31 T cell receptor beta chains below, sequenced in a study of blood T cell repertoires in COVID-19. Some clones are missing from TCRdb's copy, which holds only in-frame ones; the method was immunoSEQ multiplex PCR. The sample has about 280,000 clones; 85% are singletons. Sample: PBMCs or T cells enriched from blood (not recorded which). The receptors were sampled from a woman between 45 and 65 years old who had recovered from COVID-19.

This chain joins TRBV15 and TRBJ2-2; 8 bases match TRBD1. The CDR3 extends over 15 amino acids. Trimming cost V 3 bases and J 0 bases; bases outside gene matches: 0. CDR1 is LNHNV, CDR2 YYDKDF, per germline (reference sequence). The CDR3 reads CATSRDRANTGELFF. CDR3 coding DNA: TGTGCCACCAGCAGGGACAGGGCGAACACCGGGGAGCTGTTTTTT. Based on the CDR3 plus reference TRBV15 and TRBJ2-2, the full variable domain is DAMVIQNPRYQVTQFGKPVTLSCSQTLNHNVMYWYQQKSSQAPKLLFHYYDKDFNNEADTPDNFQSRRPNTSFCFLDIRSPGLGDTAMYLCATSRDRANTGELFFGEGSRLTVL.

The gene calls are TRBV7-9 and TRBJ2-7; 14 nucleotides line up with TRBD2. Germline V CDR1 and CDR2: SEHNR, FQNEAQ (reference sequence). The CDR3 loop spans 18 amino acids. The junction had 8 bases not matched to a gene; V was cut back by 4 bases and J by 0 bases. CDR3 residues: CASSSTSGRARFSYEQYF. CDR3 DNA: TGTGCCAGCAGCTCGACTAGCGGGAGGGCCCGCTTCTCCTACGAGCAGTACTTC.

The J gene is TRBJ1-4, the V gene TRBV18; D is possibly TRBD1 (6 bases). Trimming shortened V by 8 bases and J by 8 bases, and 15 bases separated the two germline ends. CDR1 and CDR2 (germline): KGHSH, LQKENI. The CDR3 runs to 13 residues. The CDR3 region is CASDQGLGEKLFF. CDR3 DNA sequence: TGTGCCAGCGACCAGGGGTTAGGAGAAAAACTGTTTTTT.

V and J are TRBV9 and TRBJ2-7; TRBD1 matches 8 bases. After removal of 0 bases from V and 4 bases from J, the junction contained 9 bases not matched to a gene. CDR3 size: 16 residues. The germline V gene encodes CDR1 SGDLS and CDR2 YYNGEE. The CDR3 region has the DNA TGTGCCAGCAGCGTAGGAGGCCAGGGGGCTAGGTACGAGCAGTACTTC. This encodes CASSVGGQGARYEQYF.

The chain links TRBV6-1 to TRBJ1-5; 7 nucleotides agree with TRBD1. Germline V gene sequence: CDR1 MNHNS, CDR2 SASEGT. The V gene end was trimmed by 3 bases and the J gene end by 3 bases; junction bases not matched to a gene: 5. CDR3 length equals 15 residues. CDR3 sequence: CASSDDRVVNQPQHF. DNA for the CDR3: TGTGCCAGCAGTGATGACAGGGTAGTCAATCAGCCCCAGCATTTT.

The CDR3 DNA reads TGTGCCACCCGGGCGGGGTGGAGTCAGCCCCAGCATTTT. It yields the protein CATRAGWSQPQHF. This chain joins TRBV28 and TRBJ1-5; D ambiguous. V lost 10 bases, J lost 6 bases, and 16 bases lay in between. Germline V gene lookup returns CDR1 MDHEN and CDR2 SYDVKM. The CDR3 runs 13 residues.

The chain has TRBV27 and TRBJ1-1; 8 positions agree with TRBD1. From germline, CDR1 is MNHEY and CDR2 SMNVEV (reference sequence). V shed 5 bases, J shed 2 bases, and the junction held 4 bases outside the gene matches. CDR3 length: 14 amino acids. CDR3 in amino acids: CASSLGQGNTEAFF. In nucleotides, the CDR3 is TGTGCCAGCAGTCTCGGACAGGGCAACACTGAAGCTTTCTTT.

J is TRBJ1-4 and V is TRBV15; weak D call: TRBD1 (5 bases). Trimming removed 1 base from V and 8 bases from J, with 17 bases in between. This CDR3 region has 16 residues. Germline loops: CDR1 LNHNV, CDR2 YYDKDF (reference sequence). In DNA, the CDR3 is TGTGCCACCAGCAGAGGGGAGGGGAAGGAATGGGAAAAACTGTTTTTT. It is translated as CATSRGEGKEWEKLFF.

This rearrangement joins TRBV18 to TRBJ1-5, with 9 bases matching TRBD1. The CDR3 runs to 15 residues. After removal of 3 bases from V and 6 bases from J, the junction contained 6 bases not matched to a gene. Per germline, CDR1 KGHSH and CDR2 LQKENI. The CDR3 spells CASSPGQGSLQPQHF. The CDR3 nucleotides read TGTGCCAGCTCACCGGGACAGGGATCGCTTCAGCCCCAGCATTTT.

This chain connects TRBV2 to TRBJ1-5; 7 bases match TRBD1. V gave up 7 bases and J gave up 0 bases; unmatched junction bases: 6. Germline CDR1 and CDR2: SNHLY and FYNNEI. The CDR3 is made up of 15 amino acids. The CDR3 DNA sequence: TGTGCCAGCACCTTCAACAGGGGTAGCAATCAGCCCCAGCATTTT. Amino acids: CASTFNRGSNQPQHF.

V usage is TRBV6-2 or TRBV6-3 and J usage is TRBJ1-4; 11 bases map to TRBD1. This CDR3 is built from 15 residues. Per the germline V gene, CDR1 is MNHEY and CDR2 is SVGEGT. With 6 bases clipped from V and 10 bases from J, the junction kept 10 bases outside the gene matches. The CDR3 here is CASSLITGTGGKLFF. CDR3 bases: TGTGCCAGCAGCCTAATTACCGGGACAGGGGGAAAACTGTTTTTT.

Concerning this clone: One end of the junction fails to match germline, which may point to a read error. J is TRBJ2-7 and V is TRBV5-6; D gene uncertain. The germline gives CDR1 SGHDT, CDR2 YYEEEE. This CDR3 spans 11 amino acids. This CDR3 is CASSSTRSMDF. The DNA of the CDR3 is TGTGCCAGCAGCTCGACGCGGTCGATGGACTTC.

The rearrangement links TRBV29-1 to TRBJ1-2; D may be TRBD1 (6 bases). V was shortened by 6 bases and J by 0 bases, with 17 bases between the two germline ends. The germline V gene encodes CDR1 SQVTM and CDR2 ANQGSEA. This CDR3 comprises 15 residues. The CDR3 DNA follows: TGCAGCGTCCCCGGGAACAGGGCTACTAACTATGGCTACACCTTC. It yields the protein CSVPGNRATNYGYTF. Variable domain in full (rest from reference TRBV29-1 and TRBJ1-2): SAVISQKPSRDICQRGTSLTIQCQVDSQVTMMFWYRQQPGQSLTLIATANQGSEATYESGFVIDKFPISRPNLTFSTLTVSNMSPEDSSIYLCSVPGNRATNYGYTFGSGTRLTVV.

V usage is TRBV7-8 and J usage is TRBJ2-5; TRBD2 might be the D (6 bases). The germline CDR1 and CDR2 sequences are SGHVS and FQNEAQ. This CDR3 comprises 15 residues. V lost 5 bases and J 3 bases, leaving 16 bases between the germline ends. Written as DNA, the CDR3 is TGTGCCAGCAGCCCGGGACTGCCCAAGGAAGAGACCCAGTACTTC. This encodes CASSPGLPKEETQYF.

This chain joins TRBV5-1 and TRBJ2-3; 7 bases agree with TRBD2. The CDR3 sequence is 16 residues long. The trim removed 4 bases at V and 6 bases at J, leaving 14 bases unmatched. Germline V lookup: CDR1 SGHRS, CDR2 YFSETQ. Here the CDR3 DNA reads TGCGCCAGCAGCCCCCCTTCGGGAGGCTCCGGGGATACGCAGTATTTT. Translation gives CASSPPSGGSGDTQYF.

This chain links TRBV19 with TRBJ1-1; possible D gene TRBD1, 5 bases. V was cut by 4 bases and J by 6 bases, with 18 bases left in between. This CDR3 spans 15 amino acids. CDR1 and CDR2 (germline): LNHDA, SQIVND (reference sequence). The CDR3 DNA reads TGTGCCAGTAGTACAAGCGATAGGACACCCCCTGAAGCTTTCTTT. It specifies CASSTSDRTPPEAFF.

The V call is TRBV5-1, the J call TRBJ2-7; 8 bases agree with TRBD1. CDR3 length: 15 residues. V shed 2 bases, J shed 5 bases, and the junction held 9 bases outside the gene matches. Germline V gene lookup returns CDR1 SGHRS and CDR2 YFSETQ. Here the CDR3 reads CASSLFQGAWDEQYF. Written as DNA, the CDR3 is TGCGCCAGCAGCTTATTTCAGGGGGCGTGGGACGAGCAGTACTTC.

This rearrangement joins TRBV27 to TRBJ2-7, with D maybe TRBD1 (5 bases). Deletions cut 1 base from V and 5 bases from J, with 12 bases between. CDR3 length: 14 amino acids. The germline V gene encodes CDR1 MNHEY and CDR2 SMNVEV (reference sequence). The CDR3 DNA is TGTGCCAGCAGTTTATTCCAGGGCATCGACGAGCAGTACTTC. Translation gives CASSLFQGIDEQYF.

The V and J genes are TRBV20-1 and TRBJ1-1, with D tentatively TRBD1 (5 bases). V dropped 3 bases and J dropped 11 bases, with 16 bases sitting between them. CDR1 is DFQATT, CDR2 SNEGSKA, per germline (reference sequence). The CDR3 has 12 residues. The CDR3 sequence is CSASGPGLEAFF. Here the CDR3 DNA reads TGCAGTGCTAGTGGTCCGGGACTCGAGGCTTTCTTT.

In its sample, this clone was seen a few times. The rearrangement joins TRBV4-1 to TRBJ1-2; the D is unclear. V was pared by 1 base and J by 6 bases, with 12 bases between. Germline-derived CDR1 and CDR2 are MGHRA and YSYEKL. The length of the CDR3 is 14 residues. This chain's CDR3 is CASSQGKLEDGYTF. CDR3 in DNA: TGCGCCAGCAGCCAAGGGAAGCTGGAGGATGGCTACACCTTC.

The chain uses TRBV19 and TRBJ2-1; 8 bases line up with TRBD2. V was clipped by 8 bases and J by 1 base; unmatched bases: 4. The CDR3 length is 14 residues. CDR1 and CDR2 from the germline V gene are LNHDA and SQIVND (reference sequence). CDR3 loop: CASVSGGSYNEQFF. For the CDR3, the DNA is TGTGCCAGTGTCTCGGGGGGGTCCTACAATGAGCAGTTCTTC.

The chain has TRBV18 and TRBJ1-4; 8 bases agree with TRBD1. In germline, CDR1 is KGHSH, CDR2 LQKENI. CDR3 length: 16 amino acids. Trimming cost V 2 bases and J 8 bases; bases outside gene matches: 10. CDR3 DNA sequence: TGTGCCAGCTCACCAGTAGCAGGGGGCTCTCTGGAAAAACTGTTTTTT. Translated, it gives CASSPVAGGSLEKLFF.

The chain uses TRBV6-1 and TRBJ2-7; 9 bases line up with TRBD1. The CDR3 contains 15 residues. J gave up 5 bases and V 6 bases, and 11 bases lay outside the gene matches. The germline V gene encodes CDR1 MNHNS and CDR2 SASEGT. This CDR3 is CASSLLGTGFHEQYF. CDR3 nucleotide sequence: TGTGCCAGCAGCTTACTCGGGACAGGGTTCCACGAGCAGTACTTC.

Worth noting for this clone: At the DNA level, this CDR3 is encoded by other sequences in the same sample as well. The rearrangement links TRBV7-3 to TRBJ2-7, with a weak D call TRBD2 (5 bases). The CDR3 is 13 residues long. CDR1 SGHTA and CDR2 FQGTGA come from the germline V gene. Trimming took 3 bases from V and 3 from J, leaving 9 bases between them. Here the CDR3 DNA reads TGTGCCAGCAGCTTGCAAGGAGGCTACGAGCAGTACTTC. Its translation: CASSLQGGYEQYF.

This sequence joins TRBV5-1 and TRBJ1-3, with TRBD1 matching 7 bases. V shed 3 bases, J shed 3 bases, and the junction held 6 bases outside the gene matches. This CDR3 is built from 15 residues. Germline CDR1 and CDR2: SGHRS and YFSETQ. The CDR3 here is CASSWDSTSGNTIYF. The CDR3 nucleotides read TGCGCCAGCAGCTGGGACAGCACGAGTGGAAACACCATATATTTT.

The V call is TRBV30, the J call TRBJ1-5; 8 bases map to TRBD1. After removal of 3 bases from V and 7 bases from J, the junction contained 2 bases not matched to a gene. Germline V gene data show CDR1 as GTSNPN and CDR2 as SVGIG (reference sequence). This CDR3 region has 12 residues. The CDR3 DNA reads TGTGCCTGGAGGACAGGGGACCAGCCCCAGCATTTT. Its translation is CAWRTGDQPQHF.

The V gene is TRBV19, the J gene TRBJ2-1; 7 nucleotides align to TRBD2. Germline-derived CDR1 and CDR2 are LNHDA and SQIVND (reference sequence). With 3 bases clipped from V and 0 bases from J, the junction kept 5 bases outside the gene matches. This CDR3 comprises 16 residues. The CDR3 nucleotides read TGTGCCAGTAGTATGTGGCGGGGGAGCTCCTACAATGAGCAGTTCTTC. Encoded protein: CASSMWRGSSYNEQFF.

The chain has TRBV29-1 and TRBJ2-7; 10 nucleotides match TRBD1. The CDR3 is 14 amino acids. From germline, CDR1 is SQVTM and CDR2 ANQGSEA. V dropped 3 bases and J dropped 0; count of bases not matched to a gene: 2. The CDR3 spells CSVEDRGSSYEQYF. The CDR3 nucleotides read TGCAGCGTTGAGGACAGGGGGAGCTCCTACGAGCAGTACTTC.

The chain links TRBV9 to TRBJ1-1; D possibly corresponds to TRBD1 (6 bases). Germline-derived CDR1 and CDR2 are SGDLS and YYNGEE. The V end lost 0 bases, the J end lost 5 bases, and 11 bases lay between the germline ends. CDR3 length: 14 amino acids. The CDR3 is CASSVVRGGTEAFF. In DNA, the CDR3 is TGTGCCAGCAGCGTAGTCAGGGGTGGGACTGAAGCTTTCTTT.

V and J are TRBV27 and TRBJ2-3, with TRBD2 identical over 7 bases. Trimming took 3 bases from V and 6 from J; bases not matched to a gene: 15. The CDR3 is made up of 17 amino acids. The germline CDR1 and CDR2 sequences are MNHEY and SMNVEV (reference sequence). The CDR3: CASSFMPLGGISDTQYF. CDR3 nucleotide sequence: TGTGCCAGCAGTTTCATGCCGTTGGGGGGGATTAGCGATACGCAGTATTTT.

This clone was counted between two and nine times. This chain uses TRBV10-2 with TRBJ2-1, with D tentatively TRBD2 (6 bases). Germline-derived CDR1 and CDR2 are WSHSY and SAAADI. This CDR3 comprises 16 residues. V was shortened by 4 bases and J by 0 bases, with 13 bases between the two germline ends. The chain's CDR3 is CASSGLDAGSYNEQFF. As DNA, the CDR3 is TGCGCCAGCAGTGGACTAGACGCGGGCTCCTACAATGAGCAGTTCTTC.